This T cell receptor beta chain is drawn from a study of blood T cell repertoires in COVID-19. Looking at the study overall: From the United States, Italy and Spain came samples of acute and convalescent COVID-19.

Per the original methods: Amplified reference gene primers provided the basis for estimating nucleated cell counts. This table comes from immunoSEQ multiplex PCR, and its TCRdb copy is limited to in-frame clones, with some not included. V and J calls plus clone size are reproduced from that table; the DNA served to infer D and trimming. The sample contains 95,000 to 100,000 clones, about 90% of which appear only once. The CDR3 runs 12 residues. V dropped 1 base and J dropped 7 bases, with 7 bases sitting between them. CDR1 is MDHEN, CDR2 SYDVKM, per germline. Sequenced: peripheral blood. This receptor was obtained from a middle-aged man with acute or convalescent COVID-19. The J gene is TRBJ1-2, the V gene TRBV28; D gene unclear. The CDR3 loop is CASSLSTGGYTF. CDR3 nucleotides: TGTGCCAGCAGTTTATCAACGGGTGGCTACACCTTC.